This T cell receptor beta chain was sequenced for a study of cytomegalovirus exposure and HLA in healthy donors. Germline V lookup: CDR1 SGHTA, CDR2 FQGNSA. This CDR3 contains 16 residues. V lost 7 bases, J lost 5 bases, and 9 bases stayed unmatched. Overall study findings and caveats: TCR beta chains numbering under 200 were designated cytomegalovirus-associated.

13 Jbeta primers and 60 Vbeta primers were used for the PCR. Method: immunoSEQ multiplex PCR; TCRdb's copy keeps in-frame clones and lacks some. The sample has 100,000 to 150,000 clones; about 81% are singletons. A few counts support this clone. Its antigen is unknown. The rearrangement joins TRBV7-2 to TRBJ2-3; 13 nucleotides line up with TRBD2. Sequences were obtained from PBMCs. The receptor was derived from a middle-aged woman in good health and CMV-seropositive. This CDR3 reads CASTLGLAGRGDTQYF. The DNA of the CDR3 is TGTGCCAGCACCTTGGGACTAGCGGGAAGGGGAGATACGCAGTATTTT. The whole variable domain, filled in from reference TRBV7-2 and TRBJ2-3, reads GAGVSQSPSNKVTEKGKDVELRCDPISGHTALYWYRQSLGQGLEFLIYFQGNSAPDKSGLPSDRFSAERTGGSVSTLTIQRTQQEDSAVYLCASTLGLAGRGDTQYFGPGTRLTVL.